The 23 T cell receptor beta chains in this list originate from one sample, sequenced in a study of cytomegalovirus exposure and HLA in healthy donors. Vbeta (60) and Jbeta (13) primers were used in the PCR. Here immunoSEQ multiplex PCR was the method, and the copy in TCRdb shows in-frame clones only, minus some. The repertoire holds 98,000 or so clones, with 78% as singletons. Sequences were obtained from PBMCs. Receptors were obtained from a middle-aged woman in good health and CMV-seronegative.

The genes are TRBV28 and TRBJ2-7; D possibly corresponds to TRBD1 (6 bases). CDR1 is MDHEN, CDR2 SYDVKM, per germline. Trimming took 6 bases from V and 4 from J, leaving 19 bases between them. CDR3 length: 15 amino acids. The CDR3 bases are TGTGCCAGCAGCACTAACAGGGTGGGGGAATACGAGCAGTACTTC. It yields the protein CASSTNRVGEYEQYF.

The CDR3 coding sequence is TGTGCCAGCAGCTTAGCGCGGGGAGGGAGAGAAAGGATATTGAGCAATCAGCCCCAGCATTTT. As protein: CASSLARGGRERILSNQPQHF. V is TRBV7-8 and J is TRBJ1-5; D is unresolved. The CDR3 extends over 21 amino acids. Germline CDR1 SGHVS, CDR2 FQNEAQ. Trimming removed 0 bases from V and 1 base from J, with 25 bases in between.

V and J are TRBV7-2 and TRBJ1-1; TRBD1 matches at 7 bases. The CDR3 runs 13 residues. CDR1 SGHTA and CDR2 FQGNSA come from the germline V gene. The trim removed 1 base at V and 13 bases at J, leaving 9 bases unmatched. CDR3 loop: CASSLVKTGRGFF. The DNA of the CDR3 is TGTGCCAGCAGCTTAGTTAAGACAGGGAGAGGTTTCTTT.

This clone has just a few counts. The chain links TRBV4-1 to TRBJ2-5; tentative D call: TRBD1 (6 bases). The CDR3 has 14 residues. Germline-derived CDR1 and CDR2 are MGHRA and YSYEKL. V lost 4 bases to trimming and J lost 1 base, with 10 bases between them. The CDR3: CASSLRTVQETQYF. For the CDR3, the DNA is TGCGCCAGCAGCCTAAGGACAGTCCAAGAGACCCAGTACTTC.

V usage is TRBV5-8 and J usage is TRBJ1-1; D not resolved. CDR3 length equals 16 residues. V was pared by 0 bases and J by 3 bases, with 15 bases between. Germline V gene lookup returns CDR1 SGHTS and CDR2 YDEGEE. The DNA for the CDR3 is TGTGCCAGCAGCTTGGGTGCAAGAAGCTCGGACACTGAAGCTTTCTTT. As protein: CASSLGARSSDTEAFF. The entire variable domain, with the rest obtained from reference TRBV5-8 and TRBJ1-1, is as follows: EAGVTQSPTHLIKTRGQQATLRCSPISGHTSVYWYQQALGLGLQFLLWYDEGEERNRGNFPPRFSGRQFPNYSSELNVNALELEDSALYLCASSLGARSSDTEAFFGQGTRLTVV.

The sample holds a few counts of this clone. The V and J genes are TRBV28 and TRBJ1-2; TRBD1 matches at 7 bases. The CDR3 is 12 amino acids. The germline V gene encodes CDR1 MDHEN and CDR2 SYDVKM. The V and J ends lost 6 bases and 8 bases, in that order; junction bases with no gene match: 6. The CDR3 DNA is TGTGCCAGCAGCGATACAGGGGTAGGCTACACCTTC. Protein: CASSDTGVGYTF.

The chain carries TRBV27 and TRBJ1-1, with D maybe TRBD1 (6 bases). The germline V and J ends were trimmed by 1 base and 5 bases, with 11 bases remaining between them. Germline loops: CDR1 MNHEY, CDR2 SMNVEV (reference sequence). This CDR3 is built from 14 residues. The CDR3 nucleotides read TGTGCCAGCAGTTTATTGGCAGGGGCGACTGAAGCTTTCTTT. It yields the protein CASSLLAGATEAFF.

This clone showed up just a few times. The chain combines TRBV27 with TRBJ1-6; the D is unclear. In germline, CDR1 is MNHEY, CDR2 SMNVEV (reference sequence). The CDR3 contains 15 residues. Trimming left V 0 bases short and J 7 bases short, with 10 bases between. The CDR3 nucleotides read TGTGCCAGCAGTTTATCCTCAAGCGCCAATTCACCCCTCCACTTT. Its protein product is CASSLSSSANSPLHF.

CDR3 in DNA: TGTGCCAGCAGTTCCGATTCTTCCTACAGGGCCTACGAGCAGTACTTC. Protein sequence: CASSSDSSYRAYEQYF. This chain connects TRBV27 to TRBJ2-7; tentative D call: TRBD1 (6 bases). In germline, CDR1 is MNHEY, CDR2 SMNVEV (reference sequence). V lost 4 bases, J lost 2 bases, and 18 bases lay in between. This CDR3 is 16 amino acids long.

This rearrangement joins TRBV7-9 to TRBJ1-1; perhaps TRBD1 as D (5 bases). Germline loops: CDR1 SEHNR, CDR2 FQNEAQ (reference sequence). CDR3 length: 15 amino acids. V lost 5 bases to trimming and J lost 1 base, with 14 bases between them. The CDR3, as DNA: TGTGCCAGCAGCAGCAGACAGAGAGCGAACACTGAAGCTTTCTTT. Amino acid sequence: CASSSRQRANTEAFF.

The chain combines TRBV7-2 with TRBJ2-7; possibly TRBD1 for D (6 bases). The V gene lost 4 bases and the J gene lost 3 bases, with 13 bases spanning the gap. In germline, CDR1 is SGHTA, CDR2 FQGNSA. CDR3 size: 14 residues. Written as DNA, the CDR3 is TGTGCCAGCAGCTCGACAGGATCGGGCTACGAGCAGTACTTC. This gives the protein CASSSTGSGYEQYF.

The chain uses TRBV5-1 and TRBJ1-1; D uncertain. V gave up 2 bases and J gave up 4 bases, with 15 bases separating them. Germline CDR1 is SGHRS and CDR2 is YFSETQ. The CDR3 sequence is 15 residues long. Here the CDR3 reads CASSLEGYGGTEAFF. For the CDR3, the DNA is TGCGCCAGCAGCTTAGAGGGATATGGCGGCACTGAAGCTTTCTTT.

The rearrangement uses TRBV7-2 and TRBJ2-7; D is possibly TRBD2 (5 bases). V gave up 1 base and J gave up 1 base, with 14 bases separating them. Germline V gene lookup returns CDR1 SGHTA and CDR2 FQGNSA. The CDR3 sequence is 16 residues long. This CDR3 is CASSLDFGSLSYEQYF. The DNA for the CDR3 is TGTGCCAGCAGCTTAGATTTTGGGAGTTTGTCCTACGAGCAGTACTTC.

The CDR3 loop is CARPDSPYEQYF. The CDR3 DNA reads TGTGCCAGACCGGACAGTCCGTACGAGCAGTACTTC. The V and J genes are TRBV6-4 and TRBJ2-7; a possible D gene is TRBD1 (6 bases). The V gene lost 9 bases and the J gene lost 4 bases, with 13 bases spanning the gap. Germline CDR1 is MRHNA and CDR2 is SNTAGT. CDR3 length: 12 residues.

The rearrangement links TRBV28 to TRBJ1-5, with 10 nucleotides matching TRBD1. V lost 5 bases, J lost 7 bases, and 11 bases stayed unmatched. CDR3 length: 16 amino acids. Per the germline V gene, CDR1 is MDHEN and CDR2 is SYDVKM. The CDR3: CASSPSGQGLQQPQHF. CDR3 DNA: TGTGCCAGCAGTCCCTCGGGACAGGGGCTGCAGCAGCCCCAGCATTTT.

The chain links TRBV6-5 to TRBJ2-2, with D perhaps TRBD2 (6 bases). CDR1 MNHEY and CDR2 SVGAGI come from the germline V gene. The CDR3 has 15 residues. Trimming cost V 2 bases and J 6 bases, with 13 bases left between them. The DNA for the CDR3 is TGTGCCAGCAGTTACGCGGGGACCTCCCCCGGGGAGCTGTTTTTT. It yields the protein CASSYAGTSPGELFF.

The V and J genes are TRBV4-1 and TRBJ1-5; no clear D. V dropped 1 base and J dropped 6 bases, with 7 bases sitting between them. Germline V gene data show CDR1 as MGHRA and CDR2 as YSYEKL. The CDR3 runs 13 residues. The CDR3 DNA reads TGCGCCAGCAGCCAAGTCGTCGGTCAGCCCCAGCATTTT. Amino acid sequence: CASSQVVGQPQHF.

The V and J genes are TRBV9 and TRBJ2-1; D remains ambiguous. The V and J ends lost 5 bases and 7 bases respectively, with 10 bases between them. The CDR3 spans 12 residues. Germline V gene sequence: CDR1 SGDLS, CDR2 YYNGEE. The CDR3 sequence is CASSAVRNEQFF. The CDR3 bases are TGTGCCAGCAGTGCGGTCCGAAATGAGCAGTTCTTC.

This clone was seen a handful of times. The chain employs TRBV27 and TRBJ1-5, with D tentatively TRBD1 (5 bases). CDR1 is MNHEY, CDR2 SMNVEV, per germline (reference sequence). V dropped 4 bases and J dropped 1 base, with 17 bases sitting between them. The length of the CDR3 is 17 residues. The CDR3 sequence: CASSSTARVRSNQPQHF. Here the CDR3 DNA reads TGTGCCAGCAGTTCTACGGCCAGGGTTAGGAGCAATCAGCCCCAGCATTTT.

This clone was recorded once. For the CDR3, the DNA is TGTGCCAGTAGCGGTGGGGGGTTGACGGCTGGGGCCAACGTCCTGACTTTC. It is translated as CASSGGGLTAGANVLTF. This chain links TRBV19 with TRBJ2-6; D might be TRBD2 (6 bases). The CDR3 consists of 17 residues. Trimming removed 6 bases from V and 2 bases from J, with 17 bases in between. Germline values: CDR1 LNHDA, CDR2 SQIVND (reference sequence).

For the CDR3, the DNA is TGTGCCATCAGTGGGCGGGGGGGGGATAGCAATCAGCCCCAGCATTTT. Translated, it gives CAISGRGGDSNQPQHF. This rearrangement joins TRBV10-3 to TRBJ1-5, with a tentative D call TRBD1 (5 bases). V lost 4 bases, J lost 0 bases, and 13 bases lay in between. Germline V gene sequence: CDR1 ENHRY, CDR2 SYGVKD. CDR3 length: 16 residues.

The gene calls are TRBV9 and TRBJ2-7; D is perhaps TRBD2 (6 bases). The CDR3 totals 14 residues. From germline, CDR1 is SGDLS and CDR2 YYNGEE. V was shortened by 1 base and J by 6 bases, with 14 bases between the two germline ends. Here the CDR3 DNA reads TGTGCCAGCAGCGTATATCCGGGAGTGAGCGAGCAGTACTTC. It translates to CASSVYPGVSEQYF.

V is TRBV7-9 and J is TRBJ1-5; TRBD1 matches 10 bases. Germline CDR1 is SEHNR and CDR2 is FQNEAQ (reference sequence). The CDR3 totals 15 residues. V lost 3 bases, J lost 5 bases, and 4 bases stayed unmatched. The CDR3 sequence is CASSLGQGSYQPQHF. The CDR3 region has the DNA TGTGCCAGCAGCTTGGGACAGGGGTCTTATCAGCCCCAGCATTTT.